Following are 15 T cell receptor beta chains from one sample sequenced in a study of PD-L1 blockade in urothelial cancer. Sequenced by immunoSEQ multiplex PCR; TCRdb stores in-frame clones only, minus some. Found here are about 19,000 clones, approximately 82% of them singletons; the top ten hold less than 2%. Time point indicated: peripheral blood 6 weeks after treatment start. The sequences come from PBMCs, collected around atezolizumab (anti-PD-L1) treatment. Receptor source: a man aged 50 to 60 with urothelial cancer.

The chain has TRBV5-1 and TRBJ1-1; no definite D call. V was shortened by 0 bases and J by 5 bases, with 20 bases between the two germline ends. The CDR3 is made up of 17 amino acids. Per the germline V gene, CDR1 is SGHRS and CDR2 is YFSETQ. The DNA of the CDR3 is TGCGCCAGCAGCTTGGCGGGCCAACTCTCGCGCGGGACTGAAGCTTTCTTT. Translation gives CASSLAGQLSRGTEAFF.

The CDR3 loop is CASSSQQGPGYTF. CDR3 DNA: TGTGCCAGCAGCTCGCAACAGGGTCCTGGCTACACCTTC. The V and J genes are TRBV5-4 and TRBJ1-2; maybe TRBD1 (6 bases). In germline, CDR1 is SGHNT, CDR2 YYREEE (reference sequence). The ends were cut back, 3 bases at V and 7 bases at J, with 13 bases in the middle. The CDR3 runs 13 residues.

The V call is TRBV5-5, the J call TRBJ1-1, with D maybe TRBD1 (5 bases). V was trimmed by 4 bases and J by 8 bases, leaving 15 bases between them. The CDR3 contains 13 residues. From germline, CDR1 is SGHKS and CDR2 YYEKEE (reference sequence). CDR3 loop: CASSNWGGEEAFF. CDR3 coding DNA: TGTGCCAGCAGCAATTGGGGAGGGGAAGAAGCTTTCTTT.

J is TRBJ1-1 and V is TRBV21-1. TRBV21-1 is deemed a pseudogene. This CDR3 spans 10 amino acids. CDR3 protein: CASSVPGAFF. CDR3 DNA: TGTGCCAGCAGCGTTCCGGGGGCTTTCTTT.

The chain combines TRBV7-2 with TRBJ2-5; 7 positions agree with TRBD2. There are 16 residues in the CDR3. Germline lookup yields CDR1 SGHTA and CDR2 FQGNSA. With V trimmed by 1 base and J by 4 bases, 9 bases remained unmatched. CDR3 loop: CASSLDSGGRGETQYF. CDR3 coding DNA: TGTGCCAGCAGCTTAGATAGTGGGGGGAGGGGAGAGACCCAGTACTTC.

The rearrangement uses TRBV6-6 and TRBJ2-1; D might be TRBD2 (6 bases). The germline V and J ends were trimmed by 2 bases and 2 bases, with 10 bases remaining between them. CDR3 length: 15 residues. Germline V CDR1 and CDR2: MNHNY, SVGAGI (reference sequence). The CDR3 here is CASSYVGGAYNEQFF. DNA of the CDR3: TGTGCCAGCAGTTACGTGGGAGGCGCCTACAATGAGCAGTTCTTC.

The genes are TRBV5-1 and TRBJ1-4, with D possibly TRBD1 on 6 matching bases. Looked up from germline, CDR1 is SGHRS and CDR2 is YFSETQ. V lost 4 bases and J lost 11, with 21 bases in between. The CDR3 sequence is 15 residues long. The CDR3 reads CASSPGGRGEAKLFF. The CDR3 bases are TGCGCCAGCAGCCCGGGGGGGCGCGGGGAGGCGAAACTGTTTTTT.

In this sample, this clone turned up once. The CDR3 loop reads CASSTGPGGTGELFF. CDR3 nucleotides: TGCGCCAGCAGTACCGGGCCTGGAGGCACCGGGGAGCTGTTTTTT. The rearrangement links TRBV5-1 to TRBJ2-2; D possibly corresponds to TRBD2 (5 bases). Trimming pared 5 bases from V and 4 bases from J, leaving 15 bases between. The CDR3 spans 15 residues. Germline V gives CDR1 SGHRS, CDR2 YFSETQ.

The chain couples TRBV11-2 to TRBJ1-1; D is unclear. The V gene lost 0 bases and the J gene lost 0 bases, with 2 bases spanning the gap. Germline-derived CDR1 and CDR2 are SGHAT and FQNNGV. The CDR3 length is 13 residues. The CDR3 here is CASSLDMNTEAFF. CDR3 nucleotide sequence: TGTGCCAGCAGCTTAGATATGAACACTGAAGCTTTCTTT. The full variable domain, with the rest looked up from reference TRBV11-2 and TRBJ1-1, is EAGVAQSPRYKIIEKRQSVAFWCNPISGHATLYWYQQILGQGPKLLIQFQNNGVVDDSQLPKDRFSAERLKGVDSTLKIQPAKLEDSAVYLCASSLDMNTEAFFGQGTRLTVV.

The chain links TRBV27 to TRBJ1-2; D is possibly TRBD1 (5 bases). There are 15 residues in the CDR3. The germline CDR1 and CDR2 sequences are MNHEY and SMNVEV (reference sequence). V was clipped by 0 bases and J by 6 bases, with 14 bases between them. The CDR3 protein is CASSLSGLGLNGYTF. The DNA for the CDR3 is TGTGCCAGCAGTTTATCGGGACTGGGGCTGAATGGCTACACCTTC.

V is TRBV18 and J is TRBJ1-5; 8 bases line up with TRBD1. Germline V gives CDR1 KGHSH, CDR2 LQKENI. The ends lost 2 bases at V and 4 bases at J; junction bases unmatched: 4. This CDR3 comprises 15 residues. CDR3 nucleotides: TGTGCCAGCTCACCAGGACAGGGAGGAAATCAGCCCCAGCATTTT. Its translation: CASSPGQGGNQPQHF.

V usage is TRBV5-1 and J usage is TRBJ1-1, with 9 bases identical to TRBD1. V shed 0 bases and J 4 bases; nucleotides not matched to a gene: 10. This CDR3 has 17 amino acids. CDR1 and CDR2 from the germline V gene are SGHRS and YFSETQ. The CDR3 loop is CASSLATLSDRGTEAFF. Here the CDR3 DNA reads TGCGCCAGCAGCTTGGCCACATTATCGGACAGGGGCACTGAAGCTTTCTTT.

This rearrangement joins TRBV6-5 to TRBJ1-5; possible D gene TRBD1, 6 bases. Germline CDR1 MNHEY, CDR2 SVGAGI. This CDR3 spans 15 amino acids. V gave up 8 bases and J gave up 3 bases, with 17 bases separating them. The CDR3 spells CASGKTGAYNQPQHF. CDR3 DNA: TGTGCCAGCGGTAAGACAGGAGCGTACAATCAGCCCCAGCATTTT.

A few counts support this clone. The V gene is TRBV6-4, the J gene TRBJ2-6; D is ambiguous. The V end lost 3 bases, the J end lost 0 bases, and 9 bases lay between the germline ends. Germline values: CDR1 MRHNA, CDR2 SNTAGT. The CDR3 has 16 amino acids. DNA for the CDR3: TGTGCCAGCAGTGATGGCGGCCGCTCTGGGGCCAACGTCCTGACTTTC. Its translation: CASSDGGRSGANVLTF.

This clone was recorded a few times. The chain combines TRBV30 with TRBJ2-4, with 9 bases that match TRBD1. V lost 0 bases, J lost 6 bases, and 6 bases stayed unmatched. This CDR3 is built from 15 residues. The germline gives CDR1 GTSNPN, CDR2 SVGIG (reference sequence). The CDR3 reads CAWSVKGTGRNIQYF. CDR3 DNA sequence: TGTGCCTGGAGTGTAAAGGGGACAGGGAGAAACATTCAGTACTTC.